The clone carrying this T cell receptor (beta chain) occurred many times. What it recognizes is unknown. Germline values: CDR1 SGHDN, CDR2 FVKESK. Between the trimmed V and J ends, which lost 4 bases and 6 bases, there was a span of 11 bases. The CDR3 has 13 amino acids. TCRdb analysed the reads with MiXCR anew, one entry per CDR3 protein. The sample includes around 300,000 distinct CDR3 sequences, more than 20% of them seen just once. This sample stems from a study of T cell repertoires in cytomegalovirus infection. Sequences were derived from cultured PBMCs, sampled from culture after CMV antigen stimulation. The rearrangement joins TRBV14 to TRBJ2-3; D remains unclear. This TCR was recovered from a human donor in good health (CMV status not recorded). Some clones in this sample may be carry-over from other donors' samples. The CDR3 here is CASSPGIRDTQYF. CDR3 in DNA: TGTGCCAGCAGCCCTGGAATCCGGGATACGCAGTATTTT.